This T cell receptor beta chain stems from a study of T cell repertoires in cytomegalovirus infection. Study-level information: Shared public TCR beta signatures pointed to both CMV infection and a matching HLA type. Study-wide points: Predominance within the ex vivo response was attributable to HLA-C-restricted CMV-specific TCR beta clonotypes. Carriage of CMV together with the relevant HLA was identifiable through cumulative public TCR beta family frequency.

Via MiXCR, TCRdb re-called the reads, giving one row per CDR3 protein. The sample gives some 150,000 distinct CDR3 sequences, 20% to 25% of which show up once; over 9.5% is in the top ten. Only a few counts were recorded for this clonotype. Antigen specificity is unknown. This CDR3 contains 11 residues. Germline CDR1 and CDR2: GTSNPN and SVGIG (reference sequence). Deletions cut 0 bases from V and 11 bases from J, with 8 bases between. J is TRBJ2-4 and V is TRBV30, with D perhaps given as TRBD1 or TRBD2 (5 bases each). The source material was PBMCs. The TCR originated in a human donor in good health (CMV status not recorded). Some clones in this sample may be carry-over from other donors' samples. CDR3 DNA: TGTGCCTGGAGTGTCCCGGGACTTCAGTACTTC. It codes for CAWSVPGLQYF.